Detailed here is one T cell receptor beta chain. The ends were cut back, 0 bases at V and 7 bases at J, with 10 bases in the middle. Germline loops: CDR1 LGHNA, CDR2 YNFKEQ. The CDR3 length is 15 residues. The data stem from a study of blood T cell repertoires in COVID-19. The repertoire was sequenced with immunoSEQ multiplex PCR; TCRdb's copy has only in-frame clones and lacks some. The table shows over 250,000 clones, with around nine tenths occurring only once. V usage is TRBV4-2 and J usage is TRBJ1-6, with unresolved D. The sequenced sample was PBMCs or T cells enriched from blood (not recorded which). The receptor was derived from a woman aged 18-30 years who had recovered from COVID-19. CDR3 amino acids: CASSQDLNSNSPLHF. In DNA, the CDR3 is TGTGCCAGCAGCCAAGATCTGAACTCCAATTCACCCCTCCACTTT.